Listed below are T cell receptor beta chains from one sample, sequenced in a study of shared clonotypes between healthy human individuals. The data were produced by immunoSEQ multiplex PCR, yet TCRdb's version contains in-frame clones alone and is incomplete. Among almost 700,000 clones listed, 90% to 95% were seen once. The sequenced material came from naive CD8+ T cells sorted from blood. All receptors come from a man younger than 40 in good health. Both conserved end residues are part of each CDR3. Fields, in order: V gene, J gene, clone size, D gene, CDR3 DNA, CDR3 protein. D genes are given only for firm matches. Not all rows give a size; the values are once, few, many and, for expanded clones, a class.

>TRBV5-1|TRBJ2-7|NA|NA
TGCGCCAGCAGCTTGCTAATGAACAGGGCCGAGCAGTACTTC
CASSLLMNRAEQYF
>TRBV29-1|TRBJ1-1|NA|TRBD1
TGCAGCGTTGAAGGACAGGGGAACACTGAAGCTTTCTTT
CSVEGQGNTEAFF
>TRBV13|TRBJ2-1|NA|NA
TGTGCCAGCAGCTCCATTACTAGAAATGAGCAGTTCTTC
CASSSITRNEQFF
>TRBV7-8|TRBJ2-7|NA|TRBD2
TGTGCCAGCAGCTCTGAGGGGCGGGAGGGGACCTACGAGCAGTACTTC
CASSSEGREGTYEQYF
>TRBV4-1|TRBJ2-3|once|NA
TGCGCCACCCAACCGGGACCCAGCCCAGATACGCAGTATTTT
CATQPGPSPDTQYF
>TRBV9|TRBJ2-2|NA|TRBD2
TGTGCCAGCAGCGTAAGCGGGAGGGCGACTGACACCGGGGAGCTGTTTTTT
CASSVSGRATDTGELFF
>TRBV29-1|TRBJ2-1|NA|TRBD2
TGCAGCGTTGACAGCGGGAGGTTCAATGAGCAGTTCTTC
CSVDSGRFNEQFF
>TRBV7-6|TRBJ2-5|NA|NA
TGTGCCAGCAGCCCACCGACCGGGACGGCGCCCGGAGAGACCCAGTACTTC
CASSPPTGTAPGETQYF
>TRBV30|TRBJ2-1|NA|NA
TGTGCCTGGAGTGAGGGCAGTTACAATGAGCAGTTCTTC
CAWSEGSYNEQFF
>TRBV5-4|TRBJ1-1|NA|NA
TGTGCCAGCTTCATCGGTGGGGCTGAAGCTTTCTTT
CASFIGGAEAFF
>TRBV14|TRBJ2-7|NA|TRBD1
TGTGCCAGCAGCCAAGGTCACTGGGACAGGACCTCCTACGAGCAGTACTTC
CASSQGHWDRTSYEQYF
>TRBV2|TRBJ2-3|NA|NA
TGTGCCAGCCCTGATGCAGATACGCAGTATTTT
CASPDADTQYF
>TRBV2|TRBJ2-3|once|TRBD2
TGTGCCAGCAGTGAAAAGTTTAGCGGGAGGCGCACAGATACGCAGTATTTT
CASSEKFSGRRTDTQYF
>TRBV4-1|TRBJ2-1|NA|NA
TGCGCCAGCAGCCAAGATCCAGGCGGGACCCTCCGTGAGCAGTTCTTC
CASSQDPGGTLREQFF
>TRBV13|TRBJ2-5|once|NA
TGTGCCAGCAGCTTAGGTAGCTGGGTCGGCGAGGAGACCCAGTACTTC
CASSLGSWVGEETQYF
>TRBV5-1|TRBJ2-1|NA|TRBD1
TGCGCCAGCAGCCTACGACAGGGACCCTACAATGAGCAGTTCTTC
CASSLRQGPYNEQFF
>TRBV27|TRBJ2-7|NA|TRBD2
TGTGCCAGCAGTTCCGGGACTAGCGCTTACGAGCAGTACTTC
CASSSGTSAYEQYF
>TRBV19|TRBJ1-5|NA|NA
TGTGCCAGTAGGCCACGGAGTCAGCCCCAGCATTTT
CASRPRSQPQHF
>TRBV6-4|TRBJ1-5|NA|TRBD1
TGTGCCAGCAGTGACTTACAGGGGGCCCACAATCAGCCCCAGCATTTT
CASSDLQGAHNQPQHF
>TRBV18|TRBJ2-7|NA|NA
TGTGCCAGCTCACCTGGCCGGGACCCGGGACTCTACGAGCAGTACTTC
CASSPGRDPGLYEQYF
>TRBV6-6|TRBJ1-1|NA|NA
TGTGCCAGCAGCTCTGGACCGGCGACTGAAGCTTTCTTT
CASSSGPATEAFF
>TRBV27|TRBJ2-7|NA|NA
TGTGCCAGCAGTTTTAGCAGAATAGGCTACGAGCAGTACTTC
CASSFSRIGYEQYF
>TRBV5-1|TRBJ2-3|NA|TRBD2
TGCGCCAGCAGCTTGACCGGGACTAGCGGGAGAACGACAGATACGCAGTATTTT
CASSLTGTSGRTTDTQYF
>TRBV25-1|TRBJ2-1|NA|NA
TGTGCCTCAGGCTACAATGAGCAGTTCTTC
CASGYNEQFF
>TRBV5-6|TRBJ1-5|NA|NA
TGTGCCAGCAGCTTGGGAAGGAGTCAGCCCCAGCATTTT
CASSLGRSQPQHF
>TRBV2|TRBJ2-1|NA|TRBD2
TGTGCCAGCACGGGACTAGCGGGTTTCAATGAGCAGTTCTTC
CASTGLAGFNEQFF
>TRBV6-1|TRBJ2-6|NA|NA
TGTGCCAGCAGTGAACAGGGGGGAGGGACTGGGGCCAACGTCCTGACTTTC
CASSEQGGGTGANVLTF
>TRBV5-6|TRBJ2-7|NA|NA
TGTGCCAGCAGCCCCATATTGTCAGTCTACGAGCAGTACTTC
CASSPILSVYEQYF
>TRBV6-1|TRBJ1-4|NA|NA
TGTGCCAGCAGTGAAAAAGGGGATTTTAATGAAAAACTGTTTTTT
CASSEKGDFNEKLFF
>TRBV11-2|TRBJ2-3|NA|TRBD2
TGTGCCAGCAGCCCGGGACTAGCGGGAAGATCCACAGATACGCAGTATTTT
CASSPGLAGRSTDTQYF
>TRBV7-9|TRBJ2-5|NA|NA
TGTGCCAGCAGCTTTTACAGACAAGAGACCCAGTACTTC
CASSFYRQETQYF
>TRBV19|TRBJ2-2|NA|NA
TGTGCCAGTAGTATACCCGGGCGGGGCGGGGAGCTGTTTTTT
CASSIPGRGGELFF
>TRBV11-2|TRBJ2-1|NA|TRBD1
TGTGCCAGCAGCCTTGACAGGGGGTTCTACAATGAGCAGTTCTTC
CASSLDRGFYNEQFF
>TRBV28|TRBJ2-1|NA|NA
TGTGCCAGCAGCCCCAGTCGGACCAATGAGCAGTTCTTC
CASSPSRTNEQFF
>TRBV6-6|TRBJ2-3|many|TRBD2
TGTGCCAGCAGTTCGGGCCTAGCGGTTACAGATACGCAGTATTTT
CASSSGLAVTDTQYF
>TRBV27|TRBJ2-4|NA|NA
TGTGCCAGCAGCCGGAGCACCACGCTCGACATTCAGTACTTC
CASSRSTTLDIQYF
>TRBV18|TRBJ2-2|NA|NA
TGTGCCAGCTCACCGGGGAACACCGGGGAGCTGTTTTTT
CASSPGNTGELFF
>TRBV9|TRBJ2-3|NA|TRBD2
TGTGCCAGCAGCTGGACTAGCGGCCCAGATACGCAGTATTTT
CASSWTSGPDTQYF
>TRBV7-9|TRBJ1-1|NA|NA
TGTGCCAGCAGCTTAGTGGACCCGAACACTGAAGCTTTCTTT
CASSLVDPNTEAFF